This record looks at one T cell receptor beta chain sequence and its context. The antigen remains unidentified. There was relapse after autologous stem cell transplantation in every patient, and there was variation in brentuximab vedotin exposure. Complete response, partial response or progressive disease was each patient's best response. V shed 6 bases, J shed 3 bases, and the junction held 1 base outside the gene matches. This CDR3 spans 13 amino acids. Germline CDR1 reads SNHLY; CDR2 reads FYNNEI. The entry originates in a study of PD-1 blockade in classical Hodgkin lymphoma. Study observations and caveats: For complete responders, baseline diversity was comparable to that of newly diagnosed patients. No one has yet defined what causes the repertoire differences, which may be disease activity or prior therapy.

Clones were sequenced by immunoSEQ multiplex PCR, and TCRdb holds only the in-frame ones, with some missing. Altogether almost 85,000 clones are present, around nine tenths being singletons, with the ten largest covering about 20%. This chain joins TRBV2 and TRBJ2-7, with 11 bases fitting TRBD2. The TCR comes from a human donor with classical Hodgkin lymphoma. Sequencing used peripheral blood mononuclear cells (PBMCs), obtained at baseline. Written as DNA, the CDR3 is TGTGCCAGCAGGGGACTAGCGGTCTACGAGCAGTACTTC. Its translation is CASRGLAVYEQYF. Combining the CDR3 with reference TRBV2 and TRBJ2-7 gives the whole variable domain EPEVTQTPSHQVTQMGQEVILRCVPISNHLYFYWYRQILGQKVEFLVSFYNNEISEKSEIFDDQFSVERPDGSNFTLKIRSTKLEDSAMYFCASRGLAVYEQYFGPGTRLTVT.